Each of the 20 T cell receptor beta chains below was sequenced from the same sample in a study of monozygotic twins with inflammatory bowel disease. TCRdb reworked the 5' RACE reads into one entry per CDR3 protein, no DNA. The table for this sample gives more than 300,000 distinct CDR3 sequences. Sequenced sample: blood. Receptor source: a human donor with ulcerative colitis or Crohn's disease, or a healthy co-twin of an affected twin (not recorded which).

The chain couples TRBV18 to TRBJ2-5; the D call of TRBD1 rests on TCRdb alone, since no DNA is present to check it. CDR1 and CDR2 (germline): KGHSH, LQKENI. This CDR3 has 14 amino acids. CDR3 protein: CASSPPTGEETQYF. The variable domain in full, with the rest retrieved from reference TRBV18 and TRBJ2-5, is NAGVMQNPRHLVRRRGQEARLRCSPMKGHSHVYWYRQLPEEGLKFMVYLQKENIIDESGMPKERFSAEFPKEGPSILRIQQVVRGDSAAYFCASSPPTGEETQYFGPGTRLLVL.

The V gene is TRBV12-3 or TRBV12-4, the J gene TRBJ2-7; no DNA is available, so the TRBD2 call from TCRdb remains unchecked. CDR3 size: 14 residues. The CDR3 sequence is CASSPTSGYYEQYF.

The gene calls are TRBV7-2 and TRBJ2-7; TCRdb proposes TRBD1, but this gene call is untestable without DNA. The CDR3 is 14 residues long. The germline gives CDR1 SGHTA, CDR2 FQGNSA. This chain's CDR3 is CASSRTPPLGEQYF.

CDR3 sequence reads: CSARSYNEQFF. The rearrangement joins TRBV20-1 to TRBJ2-1. In germline, CDR1 is DFQATT, CDR2 SNEGSKA (reference sequence). The CDR3 has 11 residues.

The V and J genes are TRBV7-9 and TRBJ2-1; the D call of TRBD1 rests on TCRdb alone, since no DNA is present to check it. CDR3 length: 15 residues. CDR1 and CDR2 (germline): SEHNR, FQNEAQ (reference sequence). The CDR3 region is CASSSQGAMKDEQFF.

The chain has TRBV6-1 and TRBJ2-6. Germline CDR1 reads MNHNS; CDR2 reads SASEGT. The CDR3 totals 16 residues. The CDR3 loop reads CASSEHGMSGANVLTF.

This sequence joins TRBV29-1 and TRBJ1-2. CDR3 size: 11 residues. The germline V gene encodes CDR1 SQVTM and CDR2 ANQGSEA. CDR3 protein: CSVVEGYGYTF.

The chain is built from TRBV4-3 and TRBJ1-5. CDR1 and CDR2 (germline): LGHNA, YSLEER. This CDR3 contains 16 residues. The CDR3 loop is CASSQDTINSNQPQHF.

V gene TRBV20-1 combines with J gene TRBJ2-5; TCRdb picks TRBD1, but there is no DNA to check that call. Germline CDR1 reads DFQATT; CDR2 reads SNEGSKA (reference sequence). There are 12 residues in the CDR3. The CDR3 sequence is CSARQGAETQYF.

V usage is TRBV5-6 and J usage is TRBJ2-7; TCRdb gives TRBD2 as the D gene, but with no DNA this cannot be confirmed. The CDR3 covers 17 residues. The germline V gene has CDR1 SGHDT and CDR2 YYEEEE. CDR3 sequence: CASSFSTGTSGFYEQYF.

J is TRBJ2-5 and V is TRBV29-1; TCRdb's D gene call, TRBD2, goes unchecked for lack of DNA. The CDR3 contains 14 residues. From germline, CDR1 is SQVTM and CDR2 ANQGSEA. CDR3 in amino acids: CSVGFSQGGETQYF.

This chain connects TRBV7-8 to TRBJ2-4; there is no DNA to check the TCRdb D call of TRBD2. Germline assignment: CDR1 SGHVS and CDR2 FQNEAQ. The CDR3 loop spans 15 amino acids. This CDR3 is CASSFKTGLADIQYF.

The gene calls are TRBV6-6 and TRBJ2-1. In germline, CDR1 is MNHNY, CDR2 SVGAGI (reference sequence). The CDR3 is made up of 14 amino acids. The CDR3: CASRDQVGVNEQFF.

The genes are TRBV18 and TRBJ1-4. This CDR3 spans 13 amino acids. Germline V gene data show CDR1 as KGHSH and CDR2 as LQKENI. This CDR3 is CASQRGTNEKLFF.

The CDR3 protein is CASSLEGGRYEQFF. V usage is TRBV5-1 and J usage is TRBJ2-1; TCRdb's D gene call, TRBD1, goes unchecked for lack of DNA. The CDR3 length is 14 residues. Looked up from germline, CDR1 is SGHRS and CDR2 is YFSETQ.

This chain uses TRBV5-1 with TRBJ2-3; the D gene TCRdb calls, TRBD2, cannot be checked with no DNA. This CDR3 region has 16 residues. Germline assignment: CDR1 SGHRS and CDR2 YFSETQ. CDR3 loop: CASSQEPGQRADTQYF.

The CDR3 reads CASSPGQGVGYEQYF. V is TRBV12-3 or TRBV12-4 and J is TRBJ2-7; there is no DNA to check the TCRdb D call of TRBD1. This CDR3 region has 15 residues.

The chain is built from TRBV20-1 and TRBJ1-1. CDR1 is DFQATT, CDR2 SNEGSKA, per germline (reference sequence). CDR3 length: 14 amino acids. This CDR3 is CSAPPLLGSSEAFF.

This rearrangement joins TRBV10-1 to TRBJ2-7; the D call of TRBD1 rests on TCRdb alone, since no DNA is present to check it. The CDR3 runs 13 residues. Germline V gene sequence: CDR1 WNHNN, CDR2 SYGVQD (reference sequence). The CDR3 is CASLPGSGYEQYF.

The chain uses TRBV5-1 and TRBJ1-3; TCRdb indicates TRBD1, and absent DNA this call remains unverified. The CDR3 has 15 amino acids. CDR1 is SGHRS and CDR2 is YFSETQ in the germline V gene. CDR3 in amino acids: CASSGTTGAGNTIYF.